Listed below are T cell receptor beta chains from one sample, sequenced in a study of beta chain features in type 1 diabetes. The method was immunoSEQ multiplex PCR; TCRdb's version includes in-frame clones alone and lacks a portion of them. The data contain 35,000 to 50,000 clones, 50% of them singletons. Material for sequencing was stem cell memory CD4+ T cells from blood. Every receptor here comes from a woman in her 30s in good health. CDR3s include the opening cysteine and the closing phenylalanine or tryptophan. The D gene is left open where the match is weak.

v_call	d_call	j_call	cdr3_aa
TRBV6-1	TRBD1	TRBJ2-1	CASSMLDRGPEQFF
TRBV7-2	-	TRBJ1-2	CASSEGHNYGYTF
TRBV5-6	TRBD1	TRBJ2-2	CASSHIPGQTNTGELFF
TRBV7-9	TRBD1	TRBJ1-2	CASSRDRDYGYTF
TRBV19	-	TRBJ2-1	CASSNRSPGGVNEQFF
TRBV7-2	-	TRBJ2-7	CASSLVVTGAGEFPYEQYF
TRBV7-2	TRBD1	TRBJ1-2	CASSSRGTTGQGRGYTF
TRBV7-2	TRBD2	TRBJ2-5	CASSSRLASETQYF
TRBV7-9	TRBD2	TRBJ2-2	CASSLAGTSGTGELFF
TRBV30	-	TRBJ2-1	CAWAALMRDEQFF
TRBV7-3	-	TRBJ2-2	CASSFQGDTGELFF
TRBV28	TRBD1	TRBJ2-7	CASRRWQGAYEQYF
TRBV7-2	-	TRBJ2-5	CASSLARGQIKTQYF
TRBV27	-	TRBJ1-1	CASSLTGNTEAFF
TRBV28	-	TRBJ1-5	CASSSHQVGPQHF
TRBV28	-	TRBJ1-4	CASSSYRSTNEKLFF
TRBV28	-	TRBJ2-1	CASSRQTNEQFF
TRBV29-1	-	TRBJ2-1	CSGETYNEQFF
TRBV28	-	TRBJ2-5	CASSSPGVQETQYF
TRBV9	TRBD2	TRBJ2-3	CASSVESGSADTQYF
TRBV28	TRBD2	TRBJ2-3	CASTFSGRARADTQYF
TRBV5-1	-	TRBJ2-1	CASSFGADNEQFF
TRBV18	-	TRBJ2-5	CASSPLRTKGTETQYF
TRBV7-9	-	TRBJ1-6	CASSLVDSNSPLHF
TRBV4-3	-	TRBJ2-1	CASSQDSRLGGYNEQFF
TRBV7-3	TRBD2	TRBJ2-1	CASSLLADTYNEQFF
TRBV2	TRBD1	TRBJ1-5	CASRNRGLGNQPQHF
TRBV5-1	TRBD1	TRBJ1-1	CASSLDPTGGRGAFF
TRBV28	TRBD2	TRBJ2-7	CASSPLAGGPFEQYF
TRBV15	-	TRBJ2-1	CATNPGTRSSYNEQFF
TRBV19	TRBD2	TRBJ2-1	CASSIPTRTSVSYNEQFF
TRBV11-3	TRBD2	TRBJ2-1	CASSQREGRGTDEQFF
TRBV10-2	TRBD2	TRBJ2-5	CASRTTSGVNGETQYF
TRBV7-9	-	TRBJ2-3	CASSTPTDTQYF
TRBV5-1	-	TRBJ2-3	CASSFFTDTQYF
TRBV7-2	TRBD1	TRBJ1-1	CASSLRGRGEWSSRAEAFF
TRBV9	-	TRBJ2-2	CASRHGEGAGTGELFF
TRBV28	-	TRBJ2-7	CASNPIGSGNSYEQYF
TRBV4-2	-	TRBJ2-7	CASSQDLGQTYEQYF
TRBV6-5	-	TRBJ2-1	CASRSLSVAGNEQFF
TRBV28	TRBD2	TRBJ2-7	CASSRRLAGSLSYEQYF
TRBV5-1	TRBD2	TRBJ2-3	CASSLAATSGSTDTQYF
TRBV9	-	TRBJ2-2	CASSPGLHTGELFF
TRBV21-1	-	TRBJ2-7	CARNPKQASGGTYEQYF
TRBV5-1	TRBD1	TRBJ2-7	CASSSDRGPYEQYF
TRBV30	-	TRBJ2-4	CAWSVPGGRNIQYF
TRBV7-8	-	TRBJ2-6	CASSLRGSGANVLTF
TRBV29-1	TRBD2	TRBJ2-1	CSVEDRTGGLDEQFF
TRBV29-1	-	TRBJ2-7	CSVRRGGVREQYF
TRBV5-1	-	TRBJ2-1	CASGRGDNEQFF
TRBV25-1	-	TRBJ2-1	CASRAKLVPSGNEQFF
TRBV2	-	TRBJ2-4	CASVLTNRKIAKNIQYF
TRBV6-1	-	TRBJ2-7	CASSLQQSSEQYF
TRBV9	TRBD1	TRBJ2-1	CASSAPPGQGAREQFF
TRBV11-1	-	TRBJ2-3	CASSFTGRHSTDTQYF
TRBV19	TRBD1	TRBJ1-1	CASTSPGQRNTEAFF
TRBV28	-	TRBJ2-2	CASSLARELFF
TRBV19	TRBD1	TRBJ1-5	CASSGGTGYNQPQHF
TRBV28	TRBD1	TRBJ2-3	CASSSRRDRGTDTQYF
TRBV6-6	TRBD2	TRBJ2-1	CASQGAGVKGEQFF